Listed below are T cell receptor beta chains from one sample, sequenced in a study of blood T cell repertoires in COVID-19. Assay: immunoSEQ multiplex PCR; the TCRdb copy retains only in-frame clones and omits some. The sample lists just under 85,000 clones, around 80% occurring once. Source material: peripheral blood. The receptors stem from a woman over 75 with acute or convalescent COVID-19. Both conserved end residues are trimmed from each CDR3.

j_gene,v_gene,CDR3aa
TRBJ2-7,TRBV25-1,ASSPTSGSGVYEQY
TRBJ2-2,TRBV4-3,ASSFGLAGAPNTGELF
TRBJ2-2,TRBV5-4,ASSAGTSGKTGELF
TRBJ2-1,TRBV19,ASRELAGETGEQF
TRBJ2-7,TRBV2,ASSEQEVNEQY
TRBJ1-1,TRBV9,ASSDAGQEPLGAF
TRBJ2-2,TRBV10-1,ASQGQGARELF
TRBJ2-1,TRBV28,ASRTTEYNEQF
TRBJ1-6,TRBV27,ASSWDRGANSPLH
TRBJ2-3,TRBV11-3,ASSPGGVSPDTQY
TRBJ1-5,TRBV4-1,ASSQGEGQPQH
TRBJ2-2,TRBV6-1,ASSEATWNTGELF
TRBJ2-2,TRBV7-9,ATRWGGNTGELF
TRBJ2-4,TRBV5-1,ASSPGLAGGSDIQY
TRBJ2-3,TRBV7-7,ASSWTSTDTQY
TRBJ2-2,TRBV27,ASSRTNTGELF
TRBJ2-5,TRBV6-5,ASGRGQGLQETQY
TRBJ1-4,TRBV10-2,ASSENAGIEKLF
TRBJ1-4,TRBV11-2,ASSLSSRAIIEKLF
TRBJ1-6,TRBV2,ASSGGGGNSPLH
TRBJ2-1,TRBV5-1,ASSNLAGGPNEQF
TRBJ2-3,TRBV14,ASSQVGRDGDTQY
TRBJ2-7,TRBV23-1,ASSQDRVDEQY
TRBJ2-2,TRBV7-3,ASSLTANTGELF
TRBJ2-2,TRBV6-1,ASSELSSGTGELF
TRBJ1-5,TRBV7-8,ASSTGTGKQPQH
TRBJ2-3,TRBV7-9,ASSLGQGSTDTQY
TRBJ1-3,TRBV10-3,AITDSGNTIY
TRBJ1-5,TRBV19,ASSQQVHQPQH
TRBJ2-7,TRBV27,ASRDFNSYEQY
TRBJ2-7,TRBV6-1,ASSEGAGGTREQY
TRBJ1-3,TRBV9,ASSVDPFGGGASGNTIY
TRBJ2-3,TRBV5-1,ASSLGRNTDTQY
TRBJ1-5,TRBV2,ASSENPRHNQPQH
TRBJ2-7,TRBV5-1,ASSLVAGGSGYEQY
TRBJ2-7,TRBV6-2/TRBV6-3,ASTYSGNSYEQY
TRBJ2-5,TRBV4-2,ASSQDRQGAYGETQY
TRBJ2-2,TRBV12-5,ASGPGTSLGTGELF
TRBJ2-7,TRBV6-7,ASSRQDSSYEQY
TRBJ2-1,TRBV5-1,ASSFPDGATSGKSSYNEQF
TRBJ2-7,TRBV15,ATSRDLGLAGESYEQY
TRBJ2-3,TRBV5-1,ASSLELAGGSTDTQY
TRBJ2-3,TRBV2,ASSEDRESTDTQY
TRBJ1-2,TRBV7-2,ASSLEGRDYGYT
TRBJ2-7,TRBV18,ASSPPEPAYEQY
TRBJ2-1,TRBV6-1,ASSEALGRGLGNEQF
TRBJ2-1,TRBV7-3,ASSLEGLAAYNEQF
TRBJ2-2,TRBV5-1,ASSYTTGGTGELF
TRBJ2-3,TRBV6-5,ASSYLDRTDTQY
TRBJ2-5,TRBV5-1,ASSLARETQY
TRBJ1-2,TRBV14,ASSPGTLINYGYT
TRBJ2-3,TRBV5-1,ASSGGLAVDTQY
TRBJ2-3,TRBV28,ASSRGHTVTDTQY